The clone carrying this T cell receptor (beta chain) was counted at least ten times. Antigen specificity is unknown. This beta chain is an off-target read within a library intended for alpha chains, so its frequency means little. TCRdb reprocessed the 5' RACE reads with MiXCR, giving one entry per CDR3 protein. The table includes about 11,000 distinct CDR3 sequences, more than 4.5% detected once. The time point here: sample taken at primary tumor resection. The data were taken from a study of spatial heterogeneity in lung cancer. Across the study: The study observed each unique TCR and UMI combination more than ten times on average in raw reads.

The CDR3 runs 13 residues. CDR1 SGHTA and CDR2 FQGNSA come from the germline V gene. Trimming cost V 3 bases and J 7 bases; bases outside gene matches: 2. Points from the study as a whole: Nonsynonymous mutation counts, ubiquitous and regional, were tracked by the respective counts of ubiquitous and regional expanded TCRs. One measure, the expanded intratumoral alpha and beta TCR count, tracked tumor mutation counts.

This sequence originates from a male donor with early-stage non-small cell lung cancer. The sequencing used lung tumor tissue, collected at surgery. The chain carries TRBV7-2 and TRBJ1-5, with 8 bases that match TRBD1. CDR3 nucleotides: TGTGCCAGCAGCTTCAACAGGGGGCAGCCCCAGCATTTT. Translated: CASSFNRGQPQHF. The variable domain in full, with the rest retrieved from reference TRBV7-2 and TRBJ1-5, is GAGVSQSPSNKVTEKGKDVELRCDPISGHTALYWYRQSLGQGLEFLIYFQGNSAPDKSGLPSDRFSAERTGGSVSTLTIQRTQQEDSAVYLCASSFNRGQPQHFGDGTRLSIL.